The TCR beta chain under discussion was sequenced for a study of human T cells and chemical hapten exposure. The overall study: The patch tests put 0.01% DPC on the skin of the upper back and were read 6 days later. Study-wide results and limits: Versus controls, expanded TCRs had significantly more large CDR3 similarity clusters. Among TCRs, those above 1 in 1000 frequency were unaffected by DPC sensitization.

CDR1 is SGHTA, CDR2 FQGNSA, per germline. The trim removed 5 bases at V and 1 base at J, leaving 10 bases unmatched. This CDR3 is built from 17 residues. TCRdb processed the RACE reads anew with MiXCR; each CDR3 protein has one entry. Among some 360,000 distinct CDR3 sequences, 4.5% to 6% were seen once, and the ten largest hold 2% to 3%. Many counts were recorded for this clonotype. Its specificity is unknown. Time point described: pre-sensitization, week 0. As to treatment: therapeutic diphenylcyclopropenone sensitization with weekly scalp DPC. Extraction of total RNA was performed on unfractionated whole blood.

The chain uses TRBV7-2 and TRBJ2-3; TRBD2 agrees at 9 bases. This sample comprised whole blood, obtained in connection with sensitization to the hapten diphenylcyclopropenone (DPC). The TCR comes from a woman between 45 and 65 years old with alopecia areata. Some clones in this sample may be carry-over from other donors' samples. CDR3 protein: CASSRTSAGGGTDTQYF. CDR3 DNA sequence: TGTGCCAGCAGCCGGACTAGCGCGGGAGGGGGCACAGATACGCAGTATTTT. Full variable domain (remainder filled in from reference TRBV7-2 and TRBJ2-3): GAGVSQSPSNKVTEKGKDVELRCDPISGHTALYWYRQSLGQGLEFLIYFQGNSAPDKSGLPSDRFSAERTGGSVSTLTIQRTQQEDSAVYLCASSRTSAGGGTDTQYFGPGTRLTVL.